The sequence of this TCR beta chain was determined in a study of T cells in Graves' hyperthyroidism and ophthalmopathy. This clonotype was picked up many times. The CDR3 sequence is 12 residues long. V lost 6 bases to trimming and J lost 7 bases, with 10 bases between them. Germline assignment: CDR1 KGHSH and CDR2 LQKENI. Researchers took RNA transcripts and amplified the TCR beta CDR3 regions from them. A set of HTBI primers served as the primers for a first-round RT-PCR of the TCR CDR3. TCRdb reanalysed the multiplex PCR reads using MiXCR and keeps one entry per CDR3 protein. The sample gives about 400,000 distinct CDR3 sequences, 15% of which show up once; less than 35% is in the top ten.

Sequencing used blood. This chain uses TRBV18 with TRBJ2-1, with no clear D. This sequence originates from a woman aged 30 to 39 with Graves' hyperthyroidism. CDR3 DNA sequence: TGTGCCAGCTCGCCCCTAATGAATGAGCAGTTCTTC. Protein product: CASSPLMNEQFF.